The 17 T cell receptor beta chains listed next were all sequenced from one sample in a study of blood T cell repertoires in COVID-19. Libraries were prepared by immunoSEQ multiplex PCR; TCRdb keeps only in-frame clonotypes and omits some of them. Among approximately 62,000 clones listed, over 75% were seen once. Sequencing was performed on peripheral blood. These receptor sequences come from an elderly man with acute or convalescent COVID-19.

This clone was observed a handful of times. The chain uses TRBV4-1 and TRBJ2-7; D perhaps matches TRBD1 (6 bases). The CDR3 has 15 amino acids. The germline V gene has CDR1 MGHRA and CDR2 YSYEKL. Trimming removed 4 bases from V and 2 bases from J, with 15 bases in between. The CDR3 here is CASSLQGHVPYEQYF. The CDR3 DNA reads TGCGCCAGCAGCCTCCAGGGGCATGTCCCCTACGAGCAGTACTTC.

This clone was seen a few times. V gene TRBV2 combines with J gene TRBJ1-4; 7 positions agree with TRBD1. Trimming removed 8 bases from V and 4 bases from J; junction bases left unmatched: 7. CDR3 length: 14 residues. CDR1 is SNHLY and CDR2 is FYNNEI in the germline V gene. The CDR3 here is CASDAGQVNEKLFF. The CDR3 region has the DNA TGTGCCAGCGATGCAGGACAGGTTAATGAAAAACTGTTTTTT. Using reference TRBV2 and TRBJ1-4 for the parts outside the CDR3, the full variable domain is EPEVTQTPSHQVTQMGQEVILRCVPISNHLYFYWYRQILGQKVEFLVSFYNNEISEKSEIFDDQFSVERPDGSNFTLKIRSTKLEDSAMYFCASDAGQVNEKLFFGSGTQLSVL.

The chain has TRBV7-6 and TRBJ2-2, with a possible D match to TRBD2 (6 bases). This CDR3 has 16 amino acids. Looked up from germline, CDR1 is SGHVS and CDR2 is FNYEAQ. The V end was cut by 1 base, the J end by 0 bases, with 9 bases between. The CDR3 is CASSLVAGSNTGELFF. CDR3 nucleotide sequence: TGTGCCAGCAGCTTAGTGGCGGGGTCGAACACCGGGGAGCTGTTTTTT.

This clone was seen only once. The chain carries TRBV12-3 or TRBV12-4 and TRBJ1-1; perhaps TRBD1 as D (6 bases). There are 12 residues in the CDR3. Trimming removed 6 bases from V and 7 bases from J, with 12 bases in between. The CDR3 DNA follows: TGTGCCAGCAGAGCCGGACAGTTTGAAGCTTTCTTT. This encodes CASRAGQFEAFF.

V is TRBV4-1 and J is TRBJ1-1, with 9 bases matching TRBD1. Germline V gene data show CDR1 as MGHRA and CDR2 as YSYEKL. The length of the CDR3 is 17 residues. Trimming removed 4 bases from V and 4 bases from J; junction bases left unmatched: 13. CDR3 region: CASSPQVGGQGGTEAFF. Written as DNA, the CDR3 is TGCGCCAGCAGCCCTCAAGTTGGGGGACAGGGTGGCACTGAAGCTTTCTTT.

The V gene is TRBV18, the J gene TRBJ1-5; 10 bases are a match to TRBD1. This CDR3 has 19 residues. Trimming took 3 bases from V and 0 from J; bases not matched to a gene: 11. The V gene's germline CDR1 is KGHSH and CDR2 LQKENI. CDR3 DNA: TGTGCCAGCTCACCTCAAACCCGGACAGGGGGAAATAGCAATCAGCCCCAGCATTTT. It encodes CASSPQTRTGGNSNQPQHF.

V is TRBV19 and J is TRBJ2-6; D remains ambiguous. This CDR3 is 15 amino acids long. Germline V CDR1 and CDR2: LNHDA, SQIVND (reference sequence). Trimming left V 6 bases short and J 0 bases short, with 9 bases between. The CDR3 coding sequence is TGTGCCAGTAGGAGCCCCGGCTCTGGGGCCAACGTCCTGACTTTC. It yields the protein CASRSPGSGANVLTF.

The chain recombines TRBV28 with TRBJ1-5; 8 bases are shared with TRBD1. CDR1 is MDHEN and CDR2 is SYDVKM in the germline V gene. The CDR3 has 15 residues. Trimming took 7 bases from V and 0 from J; bases not matched to a gene: 5. The CDR3 reads CASTGGQASNQPQHF. The CDR3 DNA sequence: TGTGCCAGCACCGGGGGACAGGCTAGCAATCAGCCCCAGCATTTT.

The V gene is TRBV5-8, the J gene TRBJ2-7, with 9 bases that match TRBD1. The germline CDR1 and CDR2 sequences are SGHTS and YDEGEE. V was pared by 0 bases and J by 5 bases, with 9 bases of the junction left unmatched. This CDR3 is 16 amino acids long. The CDR3 DNA sequence: TGTGCCAGCAGCTTGGGGCCGGGACAGGGCGCCGACGAGCAGTACTTC. Translating it yields CASSLGPGQGADEQYF.

There are a few counts of this clone. The rearrangement joins TRBV6-5 to TRBJ2-7; D is unresolved. Between the trimmed V and J ends, which lost 10 bases and 4 bases, there was a span of 8 bases. Germline V gene sequence: CDR1 MNHEY, CDR2 SVGAGI. The length of the CDR3 is 10 residues. The CDR3 loop is CATNLYEQYF. Written as DNA, the CDR3 is TGTGCCACTAACTTGTACGAGCAGTACTTC.

This chain joins TRBV19 and TRBJ1-5, with 11 bases lining up with TRBD1. CDR3 length: 13 residues. V lost 6 bases, J lost 6 bases, and 1 base stayed unmatched. Per the germline V gene, CDR1 is LNHDA and CDR2 is SQIVND (reference sequence). The CDR3 nucleotides read TGTGCCAGTAGGGGGACAGGGGGTCAGCCCCAGCATTTT. It yields the protein CASRGTGGQPQHF.

This chain joins TRBV2 and TRBJ2-2; D gene uncertain. Looked up from germline, CDR1 is SNHLY and CDR2 is FYNNEI. V lost 2 bases and J 6 bases, leaving 13 bases between the germline ends. The CDR3 sequence is 15 residues long. As DNA, the CDR3 is TGTGCCAGCAGTGAAAGTCGAGGAGTCGCCGGGGAGCTGTTTTTT. Translated: CASSESRGVAGELFF.

The J gene is TRBJ2-1, the V gene TRBV9; TRBD2 matches 10 bases. This CDR3 is 18 amino acids long. V was pared by 0 bases and J by 5 bases, with 11 bases of the junction left unmatched. Germline CDR1 SGDLS, CDR2 YYNGEE. CDR3 sequence (DNA): TGTGCCAGCAGCGTAGGCAGTAGCGGGGGGCCGAGTAACAATGAGCAGTTCTTC. Translating gives CASSVGSSGGPSNNEQFF.

The V and J genes are TRBV19 and TRBJ1-2; perhaps TRBD1 as D (5 bases). Germline V gene sequence: CDR1 LNHDA, CDR2 SQIVND (reference sequence). The CDR3 covers 20 residues. V was clipped by 9 bases and J by 4 bases, with 36 bases between them. For the CDR3, the DNA is TGTGCCAGCAACCGGGGGTCCCGCGGCGCTAAACGGGAAGGTCGCTATGGCTACACCTTC. The encoded protein is CASNRGSRGAKREGRYGYTF.

The genes are TRBV11-1 and TRBJ2-3; weak D call: TRBD2 (7 bases). CDR3 size: 16 residues. CDR1 is SGHAT and CDR2 is FQDESV in the germline V gene (reference sequence). Trimming removed 2 bases from V and 4 bases from J, with 16 bases in between. This CDR3 reads CASSLQTGGRADTQYF. In DNA, the CDR3 is TGTGCCAGCAGCTTACAGACAGGAGGGAGGGCAGATACGCAGTATTTT.

The chain has TRBV5-4 and TRBJ2-2, with D perhaps TRBD1 (5 bases). CDR3 length: 15 residues. V was cut by 3 bases and J by 4 bases, with 13 bases left in between. Germline CDR1 and CDR2: SGHNT and YYREEE (reference sequence). CDR3 coding DNA: TGTGCCAGCAGCTCAGCAGGGCGTGTCACCGGGGAGCTGTTTTTT. Residues: CASSSAGRVTGELFF.

The rearrangement links TRBV29-1 to TRBJ2-5, with 9 bases matching TRBD2. V shed 6 bases and J 1 base; nucleotides not matched to a gene: 9. This CDR3 has 15 amino acids. Germline-derived CDR1 and CDR2 are SQVTM and ANQGSEA. Here the CDR3 reads CSVGTSGLSQETQYF. CDR3 DNA sequence: TGCAGCGTAGGCACTAGCGGGCTTAGCCAAGAGACCCAGTACTTC.